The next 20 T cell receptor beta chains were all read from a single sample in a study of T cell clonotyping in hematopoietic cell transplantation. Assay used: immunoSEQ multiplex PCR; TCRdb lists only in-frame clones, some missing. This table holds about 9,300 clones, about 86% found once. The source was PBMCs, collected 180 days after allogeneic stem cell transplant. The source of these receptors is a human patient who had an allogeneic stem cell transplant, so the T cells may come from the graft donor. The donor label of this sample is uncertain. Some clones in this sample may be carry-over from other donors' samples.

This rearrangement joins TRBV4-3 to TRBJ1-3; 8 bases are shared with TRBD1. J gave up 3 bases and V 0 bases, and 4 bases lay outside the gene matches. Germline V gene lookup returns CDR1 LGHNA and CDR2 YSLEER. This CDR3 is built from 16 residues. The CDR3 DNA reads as TGCGCCAGCAGCCAAGATCGTACAGGGGGTGGAAACACCATATATTTT. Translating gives CASSQDRTGGGNTIYF.

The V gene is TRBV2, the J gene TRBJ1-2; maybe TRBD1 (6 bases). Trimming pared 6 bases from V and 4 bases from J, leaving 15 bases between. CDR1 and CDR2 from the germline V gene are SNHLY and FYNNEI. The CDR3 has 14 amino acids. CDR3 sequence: CASSSGQTSYGYTF. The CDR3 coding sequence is TGTGCCAGCAGCTCCGGACAGACCAGCTATGGCTACACCTTC.

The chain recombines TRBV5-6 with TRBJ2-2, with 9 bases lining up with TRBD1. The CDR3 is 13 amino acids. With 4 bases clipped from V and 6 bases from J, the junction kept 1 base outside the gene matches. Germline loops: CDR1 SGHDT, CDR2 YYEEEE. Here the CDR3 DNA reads TGTGCCAGCAGCGGGACAGGGCCCGGGGAGCTGTTTTTT. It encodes CASSGTGPGELFF.

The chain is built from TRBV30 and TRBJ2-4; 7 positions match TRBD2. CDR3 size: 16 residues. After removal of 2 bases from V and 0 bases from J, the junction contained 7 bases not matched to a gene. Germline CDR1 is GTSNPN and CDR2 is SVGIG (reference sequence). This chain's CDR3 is CAWSKGGNLAKNIQYF. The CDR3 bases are TGTGCCTGGAGTAAGGGAGGGAATTTAGCCAAAAACATTCAGTACTTC.

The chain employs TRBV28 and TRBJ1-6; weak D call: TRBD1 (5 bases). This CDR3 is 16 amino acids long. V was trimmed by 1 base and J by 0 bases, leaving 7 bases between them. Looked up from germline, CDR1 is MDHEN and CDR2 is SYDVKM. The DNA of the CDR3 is TGTGCCAGCAGTTTATTGGGGACCTCCTATAATTCACCCCTCCACTTT. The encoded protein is CASSLLGTSYNSPLHF.

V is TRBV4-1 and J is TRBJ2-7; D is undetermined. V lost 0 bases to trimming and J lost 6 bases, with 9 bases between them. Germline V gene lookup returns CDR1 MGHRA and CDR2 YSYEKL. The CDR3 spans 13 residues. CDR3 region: CASSQDSGREQYF. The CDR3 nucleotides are TGCGCCAGCAGCCAAGATTCAGGCCGCGAGCAGTACTTC.

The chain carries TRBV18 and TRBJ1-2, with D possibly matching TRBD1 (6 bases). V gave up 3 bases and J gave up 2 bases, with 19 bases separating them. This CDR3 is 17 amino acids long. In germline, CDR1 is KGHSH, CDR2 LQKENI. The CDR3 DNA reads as TGTGCCAGCTCACCGCAGGGGAGGACCGTATCAAACTATGGCTACACCTTC. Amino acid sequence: CASSPQGRTVSNYGYTF.

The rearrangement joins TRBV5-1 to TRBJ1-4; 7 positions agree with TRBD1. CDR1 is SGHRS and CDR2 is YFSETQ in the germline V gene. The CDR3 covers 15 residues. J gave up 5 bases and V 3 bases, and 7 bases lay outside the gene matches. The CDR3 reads CASSSNTGENEKLFF. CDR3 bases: TGCGCCAGCAGCTCGAACACAGGGGAAAATGAAAAACTGTTTTTT.

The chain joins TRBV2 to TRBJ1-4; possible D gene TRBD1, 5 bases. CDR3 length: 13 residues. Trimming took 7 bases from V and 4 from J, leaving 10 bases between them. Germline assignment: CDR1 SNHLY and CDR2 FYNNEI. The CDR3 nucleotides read TGTGCCAGCACCAGGGTCCTTAATGAAAAACTGTTTTTT. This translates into CASTRVLNEKLFF.

The chain's CDR3 is CASSTQGDLNEKLFF. Here the CDR3 DNA reads TGTGCCAGCAGCACTCAGGGGGACCTTAATGAAAAACTGTTTTTT. The rearrangement links TRBV7-6 to TRBJ1-4; TRBD1 aligns across 7 bases. The germline V gene has CDR1 SGHVS and CDR2 FNYEAQ. The junction had 7 bases not matched to a gene; V was cut back by 5 bases and J by 4 bases. CDR3 length equals 15 residues.

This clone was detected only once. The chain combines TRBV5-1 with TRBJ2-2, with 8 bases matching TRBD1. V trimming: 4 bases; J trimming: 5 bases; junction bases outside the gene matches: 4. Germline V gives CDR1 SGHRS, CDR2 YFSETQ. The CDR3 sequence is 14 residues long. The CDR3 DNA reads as TGCGCCAGCAGCAACACAGGGGGGACCGGGGAGCTGTTTTTT. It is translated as CASSNTGGTGELFF.

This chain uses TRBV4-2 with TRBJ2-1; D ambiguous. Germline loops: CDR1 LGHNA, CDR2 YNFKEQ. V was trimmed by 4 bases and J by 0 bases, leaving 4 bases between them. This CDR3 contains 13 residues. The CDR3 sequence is CASSPLSYNEQFF. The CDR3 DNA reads TGTGCCAGCAGCCCACTCTCCTACAATGAGCAGTTCTTC.

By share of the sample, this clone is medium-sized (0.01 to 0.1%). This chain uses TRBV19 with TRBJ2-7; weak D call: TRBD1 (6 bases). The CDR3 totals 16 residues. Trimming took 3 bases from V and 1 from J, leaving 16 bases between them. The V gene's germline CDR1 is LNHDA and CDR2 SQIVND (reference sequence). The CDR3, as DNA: TGTGCCAGTAGTATCAATAACAGGGTCCCATCCTACGAGCAGTACTTC. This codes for CASSINNRVPSYEQYF.

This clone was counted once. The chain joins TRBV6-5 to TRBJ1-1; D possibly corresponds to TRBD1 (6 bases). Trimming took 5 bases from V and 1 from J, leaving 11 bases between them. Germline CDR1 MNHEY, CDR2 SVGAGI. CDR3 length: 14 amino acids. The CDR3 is CASSTGWGNTEAFF. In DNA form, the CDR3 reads TGTGCCAGCAGTACAGGGTGGGGGAACACTGAAGCTTTCTTT.

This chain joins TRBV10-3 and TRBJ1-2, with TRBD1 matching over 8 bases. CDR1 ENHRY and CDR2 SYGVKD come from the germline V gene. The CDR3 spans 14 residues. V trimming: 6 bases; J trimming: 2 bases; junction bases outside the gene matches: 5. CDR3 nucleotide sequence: TGTGCCATCAGCCGGACAGGGTGGAACTATGGCTACACCTTC. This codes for CAISRTGWNYGYTF.

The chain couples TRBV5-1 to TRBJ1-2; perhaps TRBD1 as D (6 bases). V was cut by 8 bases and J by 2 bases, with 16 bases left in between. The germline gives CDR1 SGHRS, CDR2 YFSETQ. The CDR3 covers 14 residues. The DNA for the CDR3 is TGCGCCAGTTCTAGGGGGGACCAAAACTATGGCTACACCTTC. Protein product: CASSRGDQNYGYTF.

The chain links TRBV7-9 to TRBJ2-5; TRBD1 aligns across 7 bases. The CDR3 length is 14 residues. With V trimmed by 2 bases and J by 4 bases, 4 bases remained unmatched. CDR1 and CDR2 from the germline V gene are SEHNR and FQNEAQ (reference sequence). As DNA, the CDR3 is TGTGCCAGCAGCTTAACGAACAGGGGAGAGACCCAGTACTTC. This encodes CASSLTNRGETQYF. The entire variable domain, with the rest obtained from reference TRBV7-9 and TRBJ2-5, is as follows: DTGVSQNPRHKITKRGQNVTFRCDPISEHNRLYWYRQTLGQGPEFLTYFQNEAQLEKSRLLSDRFSAERPKGSFSTLEIQRTEQGDSAMYLCASSLTNRGETQYFGPGTRLLVL.

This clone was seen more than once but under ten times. The CDR3 sequence: CAIKGDSNQPQHF. As DNA, the CDR3 is TGTGCCATCAAAGGGGATAGCAATCAGCCCCAGCATTTT. The V call is TRBV10-3, the J call TRBJ1-5; perhaps TRBD1 as D (5 bases). The germline gives CDR1 ENHRY, CDR2 SYGVKD. V lost 7 bases, J lost 0 bases, and 7 bases lay in between. The CDR3 has 13 residues.

The CDR3: CASSPTSGTDTQYF. The CDR3 region has the DNA TGTGCCAGCAGCCCTACTAGCGGGACAGATACGCAGTATTTT. This chain connects TRBV28 to TRBJ2-3, with TRBD2 matching over 9 bases. This CDR3 has 14 residues. The germline V gene has CDR1 MDHEN and CDR2 SYDVKM. Losses at the gene ends were 6 bases for V and 3 bases for J; bases not matched to a gene: 4. Based on the CDR3 plus reference TRBV28 and TRBJ2-3, the full variable domain is DVKVTQSSRYLVKRTGEKVFLECVQDMDHENMFWYRQDPGLGLRLIYFSYDVKMKEKGDIPEGYSVSREKKERFSLILESASTNQTSMYLCASSPTSGTDTQYFGPGTRLTVL.

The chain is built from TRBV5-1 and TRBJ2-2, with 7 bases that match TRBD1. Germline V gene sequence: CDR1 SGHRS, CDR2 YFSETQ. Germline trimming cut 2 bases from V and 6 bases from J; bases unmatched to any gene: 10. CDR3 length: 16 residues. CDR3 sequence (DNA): TGCGCCAGCAGCTTCGGAAGGACAGGACGCCCCGGGGAGCTGTTTTTT. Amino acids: CASSFGRTGRPGELFF.